One and the same sample provided the 18 T cell receptor beta chains below, sequenced in a study of blood T cell repertoires in COVID-19. The table came from immunoSEQ multiplex PCR; TCRdb's copy has only in-frame clones and leaves some out. The top ten hold 1.8% of the sample, which has 110,000 to 150,000 clones, approximately 86% seen once. The sample taken for sequencing was peripheral blood. The receptors originated from a man aged 65 to 79 with acute or convalescent COVID-19.

The chain recombines TRBV18 with TRBJ1-4; D is unresolved. The CDR3 runs to 13 residues. Germline lookup yields CDR1 KGHSH and CDR2 LQKENI. V was trimmed by 5 bases and J by 5 bases, leaving 9 bases between them. The CDR3 DNA is TGTGCCAGCTCAGGCGGAGGGAATGAAAAACTGTTTTTT. It encodes CASSGGGNEKLFF.

The chain uses TRBV5-1 and TRBJ1-6, with a weak D call TRBD1 (5 bases). V lost 4 bases to trimming and J lost 10 bases, with 18 bases between them. The CDR3 is 15 residues long. Looked up from germline, CDR1 is SGHRS and CDR2 is YFSETQ. CDR3 DNA sequence: TGCGCCAGCAGCCAGGATGACAGAAAAGGATCACCCCTCCACTTT. Translated: CASSQDDRKGSPLHF.

The V and J genes are TRBV5-1 and TRBJ2-1; TRBD2 might be the D (5 bases). The CDR3 runs to 13 residues. Per the germline V gene, CDR1 is SGHRS and CDR2 is YFSETQ. Trimming pared 6 bases from V and 4 bases from J, leaving 11 bases between. CDR3 loop: CASKGTGYNEQFF. The CDR3 DNA follows: TGCGCCAGCAAGGGTACGGGATACAATGAGCAGTTCTTC.

The chain links TRBV29-1 to TRBJ1-1; D remains ambiguous. The V end lost 7 bases, the J end lost 5 bases, and 20 bases lay between the germline ends. The CDR3 totals 14 residues. Germline V gene data show CDR1 as SQVTM and CDR2 as ANQGSEA. CDR3 residues: CSANFQAGETEAFF. CDR3 nucleotides: TGCAGCGCAAACTTCCAGGCCGGGGAGACTGAAGCTTTCTTT.

The V call is TRBV27, the J call TRBJ1-5, with D perhaps TRBD1 (6 bases). Germline values: CDR1 MNHEY, CDR2 SMNVEV (reference sequence). With 10 bases removed from V and 13 bases from J, the gap between germline ends came to 23 bases. This CDR3 comprises 13 residues. The DNA for the CDR3 is TGTGCCACCAGAGGACAGAGTCACCTTCCACAGCATTTT. Encoded protein: CATRGQSHLPQHF.

This clone was seen once. The V gene is TRBV19, the J gene TRBJ2-2; TRBD1 is a possible D gene (6 bases). CDR1 and CDR2 (germline): LNHDA, SQIVND (reference sequence). V dropped 2 bases and J dropped 6 bases, with 10 bases sitting between them. This CDR3 contains 14 residues. CDR3 bases: TGTGCCAGTAGTATAATGACAGGTTCCGGGGAGCTGTTTTTT. It codes for CASSIMTGSGELFF.

J is TRBJ1-2 and V is TRBV28; D is uncertain. The V end lost 7 bases, the J end lost 5 bases, and 11 bases lay between the germline ends. The CDR3 is 12 amino acids. The germline V gene has CDR1 MDHEN and CDR2 SYDVKM. The CDR3 protein is CASTQAPYGYTF. CDR3 nucleotides: TGTGCCAGCACCCAGGCCCCTTATGGCTACACCTTC.

The chain recombines TRBV5-1 with TRBJ1-1; D is ambiguous. V dropped 3 bases and J dropped 2 bases, with 8 bases sitting between them. The CDR3 has 13 amino acids. CDR1 is SGHRS and CDR2 is YFSETQ in the germline V gene. The DNA for the CDR3 is TGCGCCAGCAGCTACGGACTAAACACTGAAGCTTTCTTT. Amino acids: CASSYGLNTEAFF. Together with reference TRBV5-1 and TRBJ1-1, the CDR3 gives the full variable domain: KAGVTQTPRYLIKTRGQQVTLSCSPISGHRSVSWYQQTPGQGLQFLFEYFSETQRNKGNFPGRFSGRQFSNSRSEMNVSTLELGDSALYLCASSYGLNTEAFFGQGTRLTVV.

The rearrangement uses TRBV5-4 and TRBJ1-2, with 9 bases matching TRBD1. Trimming took 3 bases from V and 8 from J; bases not matched to a gene: 8. From germline, CDR1 is SGHNT and CDR2 YYREEE (reference sequence). The CDR3 is 14 amino acids. The CDR3 loop reads CASSWTGVQGGYTF. Here the CDR3 DNA reads TGTGCCAGCAGCTGGACAGGGGTCCAAGGAGGCTACACCTTC. The full variable domain, completed using reference TRBV5-4 and TRBJ1-2, is ETGVTQSPTHLIKTRGQQVTLRCSSQSGHNTVSWYQQALGQGPQFIFQYYREEENGRGNFPPRFSGLQFPNYSSELNVNALELDDSALYLCASSWTGVQGGYTFGSGTRLTVV.

The chain employs TRBV5-1 and TRBJ2-1, with TRBD2 identical over 15 bases. This CDR3 is 19 amino acids long. The junction had 6 bases not matched to a gene; V was cut back by 0 bases and J by 2 bases. The V gene's germline CDR1 is SGHRS and CDR2 YFSETQ. The CDR3 DNA follows: TGCGCCAGCAGCTTGGCCCCGGGACTAGCGGGAGGAGCCTACAATGAGCAGTTCTTC. Amino acids: CASSLAPGLAGGAYNEQFF. Filled out from reference TRBV5-1 and TRBJ2-1, the complete variable domain reads KAGVTQTPRYLIKTRGQQVTLSCSPISGHRSVSWYQQTPGQGLQFLFEYFSETQRNKGNFPGRFSGRQFSNSRSEMNVSTLELGDSALYLCASSLAPGLAGGAYNEQFFGPGTRLTVL.

The chain couples TRBV11-2 to TRBJ1-1, with 8 bases aligning to TRBD1. The CDR3 runs to 15 residues. V gave up 1 base and J gave up 0 bases; unmatched junction bases: 1. CDR1 and CDR2 from the germline V gene are SGHAT and FQNNGV. The CDR3: CASSLGDRLNTEAFF. CDR3 DNA sequence: TGTGCCAGCAGCTTAGGGGACAGGTTGAACACTGAAGCTTTCTTT.

This chain connects TRBV19 to TRBJ2-1; 10 positions match TRBD1. J gave up 7 bases and V 6 bases, and 3 bases lay outside the gene matches. The CDR3 runs to 13 residues. Germline CDR1 LNHDA, CDR2 SQIVND (reference sequence). This CDR3 is CASSDRGRNEQFF. In nucleotides, the CDR3 is TGTGCCAGTAGCGACAGGGGGCGGAATGAGCAGTTCTTC.

The rearrangement uses TRBV6-5 and TRBJ1-1; D perhaps matches TRBD1 (5 bases). There are 13 residues in the CDR3. Germline CDR1 MNHEY, CDR2 SVGAGI. V was clipped by 7 bases and J by 0 bases, with 9 bases between them. The CDR3 sequence is CASILTVNTEAFF. CDR3 nucleotide sequence: TGTGCCAGCATTCTGACAGTGAACACTGAAGCTTTCTTT.

The CDR3 here is CASSLGTGGLDTEAFF. CDR3 coding DNA: TGTGCCAGCAGCCTCGGGACAGGGGGCCTCGACACTGAAGCTTTCTTT. The V and J genes are TRBV3-1 (or the pseudogene TRBV3-2) and TRBJ1-1, with TRBD1 identical over 12 bases. Trimming took 4 bases from V and 3 from J; bases not matched to a gene: 6. The CDR3 loop spans 16 amino acids. Germline V gene sequence: CDR1 LGHDT, CDR2 YNNKEL (reference sequence).

This chain joins TRBV28 and TRBJ2-7, with a weak D call TRBD1 (6 bases). CDR3 size: 20 residues. CDR1 is MDHEN, CDR2 SYDVKM, per germline. Trimming took off 7 bases at V and 1 base at J, with 32 bases between the two ends. The CDR3 region is CASKTNGAPIAGQNSYEQYF. The DNA for the CDR3 is TGTGCCAGCAAGACGAATGGGGCCCCCATAGCCGGACAGAATTCCTACGAGCAGTACTTC.

This clone has only a few counts. This rearrangement joins TRBV25-1 to TRBJ2-7; 8 nucleotides agree with TRBD1. The V gene end was trimmed by 8 bases and the J gene end by 1 base; junction bases not matched to a gene: 4. CDR1 and CDR2 (germline): MGHDK, SYGVNS. The CDR3 spans 13 residues. The CDR3 DNA sequence: TGTGCCAGCGGACAGGGTGGTTCCTACGAGCAGTACTTC. It encodes CASGQGGSYEQYF.

The rearrangement uses TRBV11-2 and TRBJ2-2; 8 bases fit TRBD2. Per the germline V gene, CDR1 is SGHAT and CDR2 is FQNNGV. This CDR3 comprises 15 residues. The V segment lost 5 bases and the J segment 5 bases; nucleotides outside the gene matches: 7. The DNA for the CDR3 is TGTGCCAGCAGCACCCAGCGGGAGACGACCGGGGAGCTGTTTTTT. Its protein product is CASSTQRETTGELFF.

V and J are TRBV11-2 and TRBJ1-1; 10 bases map to TRBD1. Germline values: CDR1 SGHAT, CDR2 FQNNGV. The V and J ends lost 4 bases and 3 bases, in that order; junction bases with no gene match: 5. The length of the CDR3 is 15 residues. The CDR3 nucleotides read TGTGCCAGCAGCTGGGGGGGACAGGGGCACACTGAAGCTTTCTTT. This encodes CASSWGGQGHTEAFF. The variable domain in full, completed from reference TRBV11-2 and TRBJ1-1, reads EAGVAQSPRYKIIEKRQSVAFWCNPISGHATLYWYQQILGQGPKLLIQFQNNGVVDDSQLPKDRFSAERLKGVDSTLKIQPAKLEDSAVYLCASSWGGQGHTEAFFGQGTRLTVV.